The clone carrying this T cell receptor (beta chain) occurred many times. Its antigen is as yet unknown. The definition of stable Graves' hyperthyroidism was no ophthalmopathy progression within 18 months. Per germline, CDR1 MDHEN and CDR2 SYDVKM. The CDR3 runs 15 residues. Trimming shortened V by 1 base and J by 5 bases, and 11 bases separated the two germline ends. This record belongs to a study of T cells in Graves' hyperthyroidism and ophthalmopathy. Amplification yielded TCR beta CDR3 regions, with RNA transcripts as the source. A set of HTBI primers served as the primers for a first-round RT-PCR of the TCR CDR3. TCRdb re-called the multiplex PCR reads with MiXCR, one entry per CDR3 protein. This table holds approximately 210,000 distinct CDR3 sequences, over 15% found once. The study, taken as a whole, reports: With a median lead of 6.5 months before onset, the model predicted ophthalmopathy. Within blood appeared most thyroid clonotypes that had expanded above 0.001. Using 13 V-J features, a model discriminated ophthalmopathy from stable hyperthyroidism.

This TCR came from a man between 50 and 59 years old with Graves' hyperthyroidism. The sample comprised blood. The J gene is TRBJ1-4, the V gene TRBV28, with a tentative D call TRBD1 (6 bases). This CDR3 reads CASSLFRGGNEKLFF. In nucleotides, the CDR3 is TGTGCCAGCAGTTTATTCAGGGGCGGAAATGAAAAACTGTTTTTT.